Listed below are T cell receptor beta chains from one sample, sequenced in a study of cytomegalovirus exposure and HLA in healthy donors. This table comes from immunoSEQ multiplex PCR, and its TCRdb copy is limited to in-frame clones, with some not included. The repertoire consists of about 150,000 clones, with roughly nine tenths occurring once and the leading ten covering more than 2.5%. The sample taken for sequencing was PBMCs. These receptor sequences come from a woman aged 18-35 years in good health and CMV-seropositive. Both conserved end residues are trimmed from each CDR3.

j_call | v_call | cdr3_aa
TRBJ2-1 | TRBV7-2 | ASSVPGTLLNEQF
TRBJ2-7 | TRBV28 | ASPPLPRQSEQY
TRBJ2-3 | TRBV4-2 | ASSHGLASTDTQY
TRBJ2-3 | TRBV10-3 | AISAPGADTQY
TRBJ2-1 | TRBV6-4 | ASSVDRGRGEQF
TRBJ2-2 | TRBV6-1 | ASSDRTNTGELF
TRBJ2-5 | TRBV5-1 | ASSLVPSQETQY
TRBJ1-3 | TRBV7-2 | ASSPRWGLGNTIY
TRBJ1-5 | TRBV2 | ASSEREGSSNQPQH
TRBJ2-5 | TRBV7-7 | ASSLGGGSYETQY
TRBJ2-2 | TRBV4-3 | ASSLGQAGELF
TRBJ1-2 | TRBV4-1 | ASSHPQGAGGYT
TRBJ2-1 | TRBV5-4 | ASRLDSYNEQF
TRBJ2-1 | TRBV9 | ASSVALRTNNEQF
TRBJ2-7 | TRBV6-5 | ASSSTSVYEQY
TRBJ2-7 | TRBV4-1 | ASSQDWGTRIEQY
TRBJ2-1 | TRBV28 | ASSLVVAGYNEQF
TRBJ2-3 | TRBV15 | ATSRDRLAGNTDTQY
TRBJ2-1 | TRBV13 | ASSLGTGGVNEQF
TRBJ1-4 | TRBV29-1 | SAGGEWGEKLF
TRBJ2-7 | TRBV4-3 | ASSQDYLTSSYEQY
TRBJ1-5 | TRBV7-2 | ASSRDRGNQPQH
TRBJ1-3 | TRBV28 | ASSSGAGNTIY
TRBJ1-2 | TRBV7-9 | ASSLSGHLYGYT
TRBJ2-5 | TRBV7-9 | ASSLDVSGETQY
TRBJ2-2 | TRBV27 | ASSLSRGPGELF